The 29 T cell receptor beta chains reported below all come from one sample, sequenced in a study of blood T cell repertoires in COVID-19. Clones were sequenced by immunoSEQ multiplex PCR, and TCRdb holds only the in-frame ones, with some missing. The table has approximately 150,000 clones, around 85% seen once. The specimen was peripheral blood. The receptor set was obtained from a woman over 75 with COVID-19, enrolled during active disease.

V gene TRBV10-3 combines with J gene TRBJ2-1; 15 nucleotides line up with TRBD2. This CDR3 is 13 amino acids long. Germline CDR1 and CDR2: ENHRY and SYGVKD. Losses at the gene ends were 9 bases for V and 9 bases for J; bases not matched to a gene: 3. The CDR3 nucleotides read TGTGCCATGGGACTAGCGGGGGGAGGTGAGCAGTTCTTC. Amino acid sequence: CAMGLAGGGEQFF.

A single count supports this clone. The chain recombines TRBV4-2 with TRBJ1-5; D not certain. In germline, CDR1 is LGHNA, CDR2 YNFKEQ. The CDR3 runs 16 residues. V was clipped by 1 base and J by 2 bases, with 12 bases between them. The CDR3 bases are TGTGCCAGCAGCCAAGTAGGAGGAAGGGGCAATCAGCCCCAGCATTTT. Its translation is CASSQVGGRGNQPQHF.

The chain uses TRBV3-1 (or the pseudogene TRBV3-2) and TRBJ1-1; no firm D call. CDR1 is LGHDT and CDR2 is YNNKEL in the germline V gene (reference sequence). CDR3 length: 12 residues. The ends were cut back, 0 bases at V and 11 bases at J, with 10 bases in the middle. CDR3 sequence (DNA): TGTGCCAGCAGCCAAGATCCCCGGTCGGCTTTCTTT. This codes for CASSQDPRSAFF.

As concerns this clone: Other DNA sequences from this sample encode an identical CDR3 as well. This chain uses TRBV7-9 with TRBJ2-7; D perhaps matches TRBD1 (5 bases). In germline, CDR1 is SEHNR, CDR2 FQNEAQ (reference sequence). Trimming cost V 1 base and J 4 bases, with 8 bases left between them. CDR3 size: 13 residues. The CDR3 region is CASSLGRTYEQYF. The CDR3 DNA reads TGTGCCAGCAGCTTAGGAAGGACATACGAGCAGTACTTC.

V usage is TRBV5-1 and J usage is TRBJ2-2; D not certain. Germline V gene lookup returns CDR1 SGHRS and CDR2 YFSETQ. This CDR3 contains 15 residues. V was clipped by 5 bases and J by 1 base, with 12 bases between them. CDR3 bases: TGCGCCAGCAGGGCTGCTTCCCTGAACACCGGGGAGCTGTTTTTT. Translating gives CASRAASLNTGELFF.

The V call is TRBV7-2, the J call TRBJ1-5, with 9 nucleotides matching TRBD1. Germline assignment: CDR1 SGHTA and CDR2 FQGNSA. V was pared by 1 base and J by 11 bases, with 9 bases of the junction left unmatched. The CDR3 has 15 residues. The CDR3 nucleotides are TGTGCCAGCAGCTTAGGGGGACAGGGCCAGGGGGCCCAGCATTTT. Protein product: CASSLGGQGQGAQHF. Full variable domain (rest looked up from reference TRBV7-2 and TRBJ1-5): GAGVSQSPSNKVTEKGKDVELRCDPISGHTALYWYRQSLGQGLEFLIYFQGNSAPDKSGLPSDRFSAERTGGSVSTLTIQRTQQEDSAVYLCASSLGGQGQGAQHFGDGTRLSIL.

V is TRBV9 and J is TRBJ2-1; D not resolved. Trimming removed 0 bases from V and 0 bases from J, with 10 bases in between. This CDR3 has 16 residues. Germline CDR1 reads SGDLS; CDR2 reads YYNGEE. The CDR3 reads CASSVDGPSSYNEQFF. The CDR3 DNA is TGTGCCAGCAGCGTAGACGGTCCGAGCTCCTACAATGAGCAGTTCTTC.

The DNA for the CDR3 is TGTGCCACCAGCAGAGGGGGGGCAGGGGGTCAGCCCCAGCATTTT. It codes for CATSRGGAGGQPQHF. The rearrangement links TRBV15 to TRBJ1-5, with TRBD1 matching over 7 bases. The CDR3 contains 15 residues. V was pared by 1 base and J by 6 bases, with 6 bases of the junction left unmatched. Germline CDR1 LNHNV, CDR2 YYDKDF (reference sequence).

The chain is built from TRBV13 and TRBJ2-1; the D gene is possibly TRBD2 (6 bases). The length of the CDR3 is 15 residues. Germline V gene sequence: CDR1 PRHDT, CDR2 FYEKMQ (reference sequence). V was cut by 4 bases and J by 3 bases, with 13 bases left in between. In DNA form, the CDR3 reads TGTGCCAGCAGCTACTTTCGGGGACTCTACAATGAGCAGTTCTTC. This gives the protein CASSYFRGLYNEQFF.

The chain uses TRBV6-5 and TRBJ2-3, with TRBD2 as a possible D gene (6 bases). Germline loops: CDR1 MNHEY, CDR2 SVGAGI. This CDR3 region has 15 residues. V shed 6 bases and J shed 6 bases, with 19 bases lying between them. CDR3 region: CASSGVAGPSDTQYF. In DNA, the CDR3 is TGTGCCAGCAGCGGTGTTGCGGGACCCTCGGATACGCAGTATTTT.

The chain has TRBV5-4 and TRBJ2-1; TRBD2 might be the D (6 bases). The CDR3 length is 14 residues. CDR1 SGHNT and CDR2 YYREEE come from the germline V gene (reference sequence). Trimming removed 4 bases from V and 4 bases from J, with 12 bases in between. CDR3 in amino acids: CASSPRDSYNEQFF. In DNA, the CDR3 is TGTGCCAGCAGCCCCCGGGACTCGTACAATGAGCAGTTCTTC.

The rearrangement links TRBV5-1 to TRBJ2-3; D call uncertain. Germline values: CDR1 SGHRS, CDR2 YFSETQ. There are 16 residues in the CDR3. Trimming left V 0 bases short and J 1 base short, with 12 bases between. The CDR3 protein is CASSLVAALGTDTQYF. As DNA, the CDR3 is TGCGCCAGCAGCTTGGTGGCGGCCTTGGGCACAGATACGCAGTATTTT.

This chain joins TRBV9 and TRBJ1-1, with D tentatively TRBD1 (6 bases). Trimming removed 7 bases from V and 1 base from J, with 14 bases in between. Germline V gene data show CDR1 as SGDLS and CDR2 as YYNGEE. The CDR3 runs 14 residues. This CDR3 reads CASAPTGGNTEAFF. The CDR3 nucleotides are TGTGCCAGCGCACCGACAGGCGGGAACACTGAAGCTTTCTTT.

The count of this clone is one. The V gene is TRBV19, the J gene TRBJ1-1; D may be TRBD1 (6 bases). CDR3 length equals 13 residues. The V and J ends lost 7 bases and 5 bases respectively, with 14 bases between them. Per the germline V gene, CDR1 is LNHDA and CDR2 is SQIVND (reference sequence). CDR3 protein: CASNPTGITEAFF. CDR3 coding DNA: TGTGCCAGTAACCCAACAGGGATTACTGAAGCTTTCTTT. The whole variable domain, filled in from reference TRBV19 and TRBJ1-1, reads DGGITQSPKYLFRKEGQNVTLSCEQNLNHDAMYWYRQDPGQGLRLIYYSQIVNDFQKGDIAEGYSVSREKKESFPLTVTSAQKNPTAFYLCASNPTGITEAFFGQGTRLTVV.

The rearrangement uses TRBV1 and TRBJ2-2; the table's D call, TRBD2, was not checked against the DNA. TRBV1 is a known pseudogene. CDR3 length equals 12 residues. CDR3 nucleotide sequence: TGCACCACCGAGGATGAGACCGGGGAGCTGTTTTTT. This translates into CTTEDETGELFF.

CDR3 in DNA: TGTGCCAGCTCACCTTCAACAGACACTAACTATGGCTACACCTTC. It yields the protein CASSPSTDTNYGYTF. The chain employs TRBV18 and TRBJ1-2; D ambiguous. Germline CDR1 and CDR2: KGHSH and LQKENI. The CDR3 covers 15 residues. The V and J ends lost 3 bases and 0 bases respectively, with 11 bases between them. Full variable domain (rest looked up from reference TRBV18 and TRBJ1-2): NAGVMQNPRHLVRRRGQEARLRCSPMKGHSHVYWYRQLPEEGLKFMVYLQKENIIDESGMPKERFSAEFPKEGPSILRIQQVVRGDSAAYFCASSPSTDTNYGYTFGSGTRLTVV.

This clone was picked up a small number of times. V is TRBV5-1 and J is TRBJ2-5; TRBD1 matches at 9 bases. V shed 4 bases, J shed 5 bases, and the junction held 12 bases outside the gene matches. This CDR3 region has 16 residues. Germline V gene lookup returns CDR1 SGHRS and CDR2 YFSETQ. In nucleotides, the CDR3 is TGCGCCAGCAGCGCGATCGGGACAGGGTCGTCGGAGACCCAGTACTTC. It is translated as CASSAIGTGSSETQYF. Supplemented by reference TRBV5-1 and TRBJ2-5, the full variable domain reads KAGVTQTPRYLIKTRGQQVTLSCSPISGHRSVSWYQQTPGQGLQFLFEYFSETQRNKGNFPGRFSGRQFSNSRSEMNVSTLELGDSALYLCASSAIGTGSSETQYFGPGTRLLVL.

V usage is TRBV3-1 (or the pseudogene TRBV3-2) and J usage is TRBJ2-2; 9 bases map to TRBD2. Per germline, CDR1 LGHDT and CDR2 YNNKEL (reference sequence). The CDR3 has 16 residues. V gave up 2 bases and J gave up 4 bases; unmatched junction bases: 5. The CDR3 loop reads CASSQNWGLATGELFF. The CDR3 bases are TGTGCCAGCAGCCAAAATTGGGGACTAGCCACCGGGGAGCTGTTTTTT.

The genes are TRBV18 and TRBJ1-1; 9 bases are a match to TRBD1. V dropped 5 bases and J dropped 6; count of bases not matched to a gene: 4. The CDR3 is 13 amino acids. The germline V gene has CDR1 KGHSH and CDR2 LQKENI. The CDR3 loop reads CASSGDRAAEAFF. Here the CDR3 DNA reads TGTGCCAGCTCAGGGGACAGGGCCGCTGAAGCTTTCTTT.

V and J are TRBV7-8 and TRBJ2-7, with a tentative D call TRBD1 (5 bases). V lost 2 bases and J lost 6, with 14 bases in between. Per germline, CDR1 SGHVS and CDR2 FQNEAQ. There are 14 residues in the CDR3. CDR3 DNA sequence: TGTGCCAGCAGCTTACCTCCCTCAGGGTCCGAGCAGTACTTC. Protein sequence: CASSLPPSGSEQYF.

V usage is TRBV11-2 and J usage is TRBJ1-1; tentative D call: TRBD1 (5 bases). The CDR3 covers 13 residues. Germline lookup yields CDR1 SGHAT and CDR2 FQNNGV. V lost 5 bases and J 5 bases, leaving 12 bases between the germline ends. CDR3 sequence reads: CASSSTSGTEAFF. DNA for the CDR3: TGTGCCAGCAGCAGCACGTCAGGGACTGAAGCTTTCTTT.

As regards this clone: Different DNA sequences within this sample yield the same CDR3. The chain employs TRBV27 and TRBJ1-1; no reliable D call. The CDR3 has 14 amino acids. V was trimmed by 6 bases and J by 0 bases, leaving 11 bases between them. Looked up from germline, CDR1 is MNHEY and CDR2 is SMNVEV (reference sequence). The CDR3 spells CASSPRSLNTEAFF. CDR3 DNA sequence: TGTGCCAGCAGCCCTCGGTCCCTGAACACTGAAGCTTTCTTT.

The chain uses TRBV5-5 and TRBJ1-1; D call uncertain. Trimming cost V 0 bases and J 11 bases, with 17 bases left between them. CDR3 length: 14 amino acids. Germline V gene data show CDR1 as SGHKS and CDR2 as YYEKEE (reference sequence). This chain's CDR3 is CASSLGVAGSAAFF. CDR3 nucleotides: TGTGCCAGCAGCTTGGGGGTAGCCGGATCCGCTGCTTTCTTT.

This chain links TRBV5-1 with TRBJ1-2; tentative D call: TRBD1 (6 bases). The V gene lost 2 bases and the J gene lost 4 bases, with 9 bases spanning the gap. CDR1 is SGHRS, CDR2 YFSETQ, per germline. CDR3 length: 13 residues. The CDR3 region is CASSLQGSYGYTF. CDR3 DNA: TGCGCCAGCAGCTTACAGGGCTCCTATGGCTACACCTTC.

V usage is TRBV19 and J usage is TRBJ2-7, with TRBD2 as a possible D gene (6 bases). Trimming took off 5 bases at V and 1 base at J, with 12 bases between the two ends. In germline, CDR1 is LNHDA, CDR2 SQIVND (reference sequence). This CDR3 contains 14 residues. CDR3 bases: TGTGCCAGTAGTCCGGGAGCATCGTCCTACGAGCAGTACTTC. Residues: CASSPGASSYEQYF.

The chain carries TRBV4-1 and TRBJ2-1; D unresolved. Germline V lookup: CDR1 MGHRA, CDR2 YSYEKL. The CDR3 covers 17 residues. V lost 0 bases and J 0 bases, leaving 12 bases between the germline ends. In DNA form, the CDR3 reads TGCGCCAGCAGCCAAGATACGCGCGGTAGCTCCTACAATGAGCAGTTCTTC. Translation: CASSQDTRGSSYNEQFF.

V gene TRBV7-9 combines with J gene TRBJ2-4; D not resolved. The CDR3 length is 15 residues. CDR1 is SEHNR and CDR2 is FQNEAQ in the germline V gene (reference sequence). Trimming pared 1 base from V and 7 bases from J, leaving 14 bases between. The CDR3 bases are TGTGCCAGCAGCTTAGTCCCAGGCCGCCCGAACATTCAGTACTTC. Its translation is CASSLVPGRPNIQYF.

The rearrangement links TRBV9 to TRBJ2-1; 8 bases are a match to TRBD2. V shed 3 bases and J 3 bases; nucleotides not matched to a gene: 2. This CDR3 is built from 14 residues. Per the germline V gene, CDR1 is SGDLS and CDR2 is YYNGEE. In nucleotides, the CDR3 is TGTGCCAGCAGCGCCGCGGGGGGCTACAATGAGCAGTTCTTC. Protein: CASSAAGGYNEQFF.

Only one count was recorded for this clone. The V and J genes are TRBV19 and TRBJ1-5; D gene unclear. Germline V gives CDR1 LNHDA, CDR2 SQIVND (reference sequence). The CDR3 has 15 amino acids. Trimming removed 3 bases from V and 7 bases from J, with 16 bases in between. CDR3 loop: CASSIRTVSRQPQHF. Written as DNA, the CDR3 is TGTGCCAGTAGTATTCGCACTGTTTCTCGGCAGCCCCAGCATTTT.